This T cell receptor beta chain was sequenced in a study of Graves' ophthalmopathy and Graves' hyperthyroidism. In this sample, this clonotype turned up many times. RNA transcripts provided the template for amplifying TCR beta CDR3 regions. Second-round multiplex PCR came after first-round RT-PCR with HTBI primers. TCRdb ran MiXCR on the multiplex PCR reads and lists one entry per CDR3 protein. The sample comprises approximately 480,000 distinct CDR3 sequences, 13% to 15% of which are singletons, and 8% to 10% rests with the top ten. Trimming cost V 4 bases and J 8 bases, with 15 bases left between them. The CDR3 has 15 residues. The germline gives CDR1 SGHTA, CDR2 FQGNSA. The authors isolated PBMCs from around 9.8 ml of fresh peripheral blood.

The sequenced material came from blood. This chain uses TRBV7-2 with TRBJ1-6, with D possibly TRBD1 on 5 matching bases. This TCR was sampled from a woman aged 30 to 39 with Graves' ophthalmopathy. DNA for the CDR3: TGTGCCAGCAGCTCCGGGACTCGGCGTGATTCACCCCTCCACTTT. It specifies CASSSGTRRDSPLHF. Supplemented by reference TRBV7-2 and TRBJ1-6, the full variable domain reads GAGVSQSPSNKVTEKGKDVELRCDPISGHTALYWYRQSLGQGLEFLIYFQGNSAPDKSGLPSDRFSAERTGGSVSTLTIQRTQQEDSAVYLCASSSGTRRDSPLHFGNGTRLTVT.